This TCR beta chain appears in the sequencing data of a study of neoadjuvant anti-PD-1 for oral cavity cancer (dated by TCRdb to about 2021). Background on the whole study: Before curative-intent surgical resection, most patients were given three to four biweekly doses of nivolumab at 3 mg/kg. Patients who did not progress were given a fourth nivolumab dose at about day 43 and had definitive surgical resection on days 50-56. Under RECIST 1.1, a patient counted as a responder if showing complete response, partial response or stable disease, and as a non-responder if showing progression. The parent correlative cohort had eleven to twelve patients and a response rate of roughly 31%.

The CDR3 goes from the cysteine to the phenylalanine over 13 residues. Only the CDR3 DNA is retained, 39 bases long and in frame from the first base. V has 4 bases trimmed and J has 5 bases trimmed; junction bases matching no gene number 2. In the germline V gene, CDR1 corresponds to SNHLY and CDR2 to FYNNEI. The investigation overall reported the following: Only three patients per response group were included in the TCR analyses, and larger cohorts for validation were called for by the authors. Within PBMCs, T cell clonality (Gini index) was significantly higher in non-responders than responders after neoadjuvant nivolumab. Higher pretreatment blood Treg/Th17 ratios correlated with higher pretreatment blood TCRbeta clonality and lower post-treatment tumor TCRbeta clonality.

For deep sequencing, each PBMC sample was run in six replicates, with libraries mostly built from about 510 ng of input genomic DNA. The immunoSEQ hsTCRbeta kit was used to prepare TCRbeta libraries according to the manufacturer's instructions. An Illumina NovaSeq 6000 S4 flow cell was used to sequence the final libraries, which had first been combined to 3 nM. The authors' analysis ran thus. The immunoSEQ Analyzer was used for raw data preprocessing and quality control. The analysis was restricted to productive rearrangements, with each unique CDR3 amino acid sequence defining a clonotype. Repertoire clonality was estimated as the Gini-Simpson index, computed with the R package tcR. Gini indices were compared with Student's t test, and associations with tumor size change were assessed by Pearson correlation. Sourced from immuneACCESS, this table was stored by TCRdb with only in-frame sequences that have V and J called. A share of the clones is absent; for the studies checked, an unresolved V gene accounts for under half, and the remainder has no known explanation. V, J and clone size are those of that table, while D and trimming were read from the DNA. For this sample the table gives 10,000 to 15,000 clones, of which approximately 66% were detected only once. Of the sample, 2.4% is held by the ten largest clones.

Interpreted using the paper, the time point label stands for: before neoadjuvant nivolumab. None of the patients had received prior systemic or radiation treatment, and all were newly diagnosed with stage II-IVA oral cavity squamous cell carcinoma. Everyone in the cohort had locally advanced, HPV-negative oral cavity squamous cell carcinoma. Peripheral blood mononuclear cells were analyzed directly, without maintenance or expansion in culture. Samples were obtained from a longitudinal correlative study of a single-arm phase II trial of neoadjuvant nivolumab in oral cavity squamous cell carcinoma. Genomic DNA-based TCRbeta sequencing was performed on subject-matched pre- and post-treatment PBMCs and tumors from three responders and three non-responders. Peripheral blood mononuclear cells were collected before nivolumab treatment and were collected again after treatment, at the time of surgery. Genomic DNA was isolated from PBMCs using the Maxwell RSC DNA from Cells kit.

Turning to this clone: Its antigen has not been determined. Within one base of it there is no much larger clone, and no base qualities were kept.

This TCR derives from a person aged 40 to 85 with oral cavity squamous cell carcinoma. The sequence is built from TRBV2 and TRBJ2-5, with 9 central nucleotides matching TRBD1. This material consisted of PBMCs, taken before nivolumab (anti-PD-1) treatment. CDR3 sequence: CASSVQGAETQYF. The DNA reads TGTGCCAGCAGTGTACAGGGGGCGGAGACCCAGTACTTC.